This entry is about one TCR beta chain. One junction end does not reproduce the germline sequence, and a read error may be involved. This specimen comes from a study of molecular identifiers for immune sequencing clone quantification. Germline V gene lookup returns CDR1 SGHTA and CDR2 FQGNSA. The CDR3 covers 17 residues. TCRdb analysed the PCR reads with MiXCR anew, one entry per CDR3 protein. The table lists about half a million distinct CDR3 sequences, around 23% of them singletons. V is TRBV7-2 and J is TRBJ2-5; D remains ambiguous. The sequenced material came from naive CD8+ T cells from blood, with Jurkat cell RNA spiked in. The subset is: FACS-sorted CD8+CD4-CCR7+CD45RA+ naive T cells. The clonotype comes from a human donor in good health. Some libraries in this study had Jurkat cell RNA spiked in. CDR3 region: CASSPQLVESNQETRYF. DNA for the CDR3: TGTGCCAGCAGCCCACAACTGGTAGAATCGAATCAAGAGACCCGGTACTTC.